This T cell receptor beta chain appears in the sequencing data of a study of beta chain features in type 1 diabetes. The germline V gene has CDR1 SNHLY and CDR2 FYNNEI. V shed 2 bases, J shed 2 bases, and the junction held 5 bases outside the gene matches. This CDR3 contains 15 residues. What was sequenced were expressed TCRB transcripts, since all of the isolated RNA had been reverse transcribed. Assay: immunoSEQ multiplex PCR; the TCRdb copy retains only in-frame clones and omits some. The sample contains about 40,000 clones, around 49% of which appear only once. Sequences were obtained from central memory CD4+ T cells from blood. This chain uses TRBV2 with TRBJ1-2; 7 bases are a match to TRBD1. The TCR comes from a woman aged 18-30 years in good health. The CDR3 loop is CASSELRGKNYGYTF. In nucleotides, the CDR3 is TGTGCCAGCAGTGAACTCAGGGGGAAGAACTATGGCTACACCTTC.